These 20 T cell receptor beta chains share one sample of origin, sequenced in a study of cytomegalovirus exposure and HLA in healthy donors (dated by TCRdb to about 2017). The library came from the immunoSEQ multiplex PCR assay. The multiplex PCR relied on a mix of 60 forward primers for TCR Vbeta segments and 13 reverse primers for TCR Jbeta segments. TCRdb took this table from immuneACCESS and kept in-frame rearrangements with V and J called. Such tables lack part of the clones; where checked against another copy, unresolved V genes explain under half of the gap, and the rest is unexplained. A total of almost 200,000 clones appear in this sample, about four fifths of them only once. Around 0.38% of the sample goes to the ten largest clones. The sequencing input was PBMCs. These receptors were collected from a male donor in good health and CMV-seropositive.

This clone was counted only a few times. The rearrangement uses TRBV5-5 and TRBJ1-1; the D gene is possibly TRBD1 (6 bases). The V end was cut by 4 bases, the J end by 0 bases, with 13 bases between. The germline V gene encodes CDR1 SGHKS and CDR2 YYEKEE (reference sequence). The CDR3 length is 15 residues. The CDR3 is CASSHRVQLNTEAFF. CDR3 bases: TGTGCCAGCAGCCACAGGGTACAATTGAACACTGAAGCTTTCTTT.

V usage is TRBV9 and J usage is TRBJ1-3; D possibly corresponds to TRBD1 (5 bases). Germline V gene lookup returns CDR1 SGDLS and CDR2 YYNGEE. This CDR3 has 19 amino acids. V was clipped by 0 bases and J by 0 bases, with 19 bases between them. The chain's CDR3 is CASSVGGRGRQISGNTIYF. Written as DNA, the CDR3 is TGTGCCAGCAGCGTAGGAGGAAGGGGCAGGCAAATCTCTGGAAACACCATATATTTT.

This chain joins TRBV7-6 and TRBJ2-5; 10 nucleotides line up with TRBD2. Trimming removed 1 base from V and 5 bases from J; junction bases left unmatched: 10. Germline loops: CDR1 SGHVS, CDR2 FNYEAQ. The CDR3 consists of 17 residues. The DNA of the CDR3 is TGTGCCAGCAGCTTAGTTCGGCAACTAGCGGGAAGGGAGACCCAGTACTTC. This codes for CASSLVRQLAGRETQYF.

This clone was observed a single time. J is TRBJ2-3 and V is TRBV18; unclear D gene. Germline V lookup: CDR1 KGHSH, CDR2 LQKENI. The CDR3 is made up of 13 amino acids. Trimming stripped 3 bases from V and 2 bases from J, with 6 bases between. Here the CDR3 DNA reads TGTGCCAGCTCACCGAGTGTCACAGATACGCAGTATTTT. Translating gives CASSPSVTDTQYF. The complete variable domain, with remaining parts taken from reference TRBV18 and TRBJ2-3, reads NAGVMQNPRHLVRRRGQEARLRCSPMKGHSHVYWYRQLPEEGLKFMVYLQKENIIDESGMPKERFSAEFPKEGPSILRIQQVVRGDSAAYFCASSPSVTDTQYFGPGTRLTVL.

The rearrangement links TRBV7-3 to TRBJ2-1; 9 bases are shared with TRBD2. This CDR3 region has 15 residues. The germline CDR1 and CDR2 sequences are SGHTA and FQGTGA. V lost 5 bases to trimming and J lost 4 bases; unmatched junction nucleotides: 6. CDR3 sequence reads: CASSRGTSSYNEQFF. The CDR3 region has the DNA TGTGCCAGCAGCCGCGGGACTAGCTCTTACAATGAGCAGTTCTTC.

The CDR3 protein is CASKVGEQFF. The CDR3 region has the DNA TGTGCCAGCAAAGTCGGTGAGCAGTTCTTC. V is TRBV6-5 and J is TRBJ2-1; D gene ambiguous. V was clipped by 7 bases and J by 9 bases, with 7 bases between them. CDR1 and CDR2 (germline): MNHEY, SVGAGI. The CDR3 has 10 amino acids.

This rearrangement joins TRBV7-2 to TRBJ2-7, with TRBD2 matching over 8 bases. J lost 2 bases, V lost 3 bases, and 3 bases had no gene match. The germline gives CDR1 SGHTA, CDR2 FQGNSA. The CDR3 consists of 14 residues. The CDR3 protein is CASSLGAGAYEQYF. In nucleotides, the CDR3 is TGTGCCAGCAGCTTGGGAGCGGGAGCCTACGAGCAGTACTTC.

The chain couples TRBV7-9 to TRBJ1-4; tentatively, D is TRBD1 (5 bases). The CDR3 length is 13 residues. Germline CDR1 and CDR2: SEHNR and FQNEAQ (reference sequence). With 8 bases removed from V and 3 bases from J, the gap between germline ends came to 10 bases. The CDR3 reads CASAGQPNEKLFF. CDR3 nucleotides: TGTGCCAGCGCAGGGCAGCCTAATGAAAAACTGTTTTTT.

The chain is built from TRBV21-1 and TRBJ2-7; the table calls TRBD1, which could not be checked here. TRBV21-1 is noted as a pseudogene. CDR3 length: 17 residues. The CDR3 loop reads CASSNKPGTRISYEQYF. In DNA, the CDR3 is TGTGCCAGCAGCAATAAACCCGGGACACGAATCTCCTACGAGCAGTACTTC.

CDR3 loop: CASSVAGELFF. In DNA, the CDR3 is TGTGCCAGCAGCGTAGCAGGGGAGCTGTTTTTT. The chain is built from TRBV9 and TRBJ2-2, with no clear D. The V end lost 0 bases, the J end lost 8 bases, and 2 bases lay between the germline ends. This CDR3 comprises 11 residues. In germline, CDR1 is SGDLS, CDR2 YYNGEE.

The chain uses TRBV4-3 and TRBJ1-5; no clear D. The CDR3 runs to 14 residues. The germline CDR1 and CDR2 sequences are LGHNA and YSLEER. V was clipped by 0 bases and J by 6 bases, with 9 bases between them. The CDR3 protein is CASSQDRWSQPQHF. CDR3 in DNA: TGCGCCAGCAGCCAAGACCGATGGAGTCAGCCCCAGCATTTT.

This clone was detected only a few times. The gene calls are TRBV5-4 and TRBJ1-2; TRBD1 might be the D (6 bases). Germline V gene sequence: CDR1 SGHNT, CDR2 YYREEE (reference sequence). The CDR3 extends over 12 amino acids. V was pared by 2 bases and J by 8 bases, with 10 bases between. The CDR3 reads CASSLGGAGYTF. CDR3 coding DNA: TGTGCCAGCAGCTTAGGGGGGGCCGGCTACACCTTC. The full variable domain, its missing parts supplied by reference TRBV5-4 and TRBJ1-2, is ETGVTQSPTHLIKTRGQQVTLRCSSQSGHNTVSWYQQALGQGPQFIFQYYREEENGRGNFPPRFSGLQFPNYSSELNVNALELDDSALYLCASSLGGAGYTFGSGTRLTVV.

The V gene is TRBV28, the J gene TRBJ2-1; 8 bases align to TRBD1. From germline, CDR1 is MDHEN and CDR2 SYDVKM. This CDR3 spans 16 amino acids. V lost 6 bases, J lost 2 bases, and 9 bases stayed unmatched. CDR3 residues: CASSPRDRGTYNEQFF. The CDR3 DNA sequence: TGTGCCAGCAGCCCCAGAGACAGGGGAACCTACAATGAGCAGTTCTTC. Together with reference TRBV28 and TRBJ2-1, the CDR3 gives the full variable domain: DVKVTQSSRYLVKRTGEKVFLECVQDMDHENMFWYRQDPGLGLRLIYFSYDVKMKEKGDIPEGYSVSREKKERFSLILESASTNQTSMYLCASSPRDRGTYNEQFFGPGTRLTVL.

This chain links TRBV6-5 with TRBJ2-4; the match to TRBD1 covers 10 bases. Germline CDR1 reads MNHEY; CDR2 reads SVGAGI. The CDR3 totals 14 residues. Trimming removed 6 bases from V and 7 bases from J; junction bases left unmatched: 6. The CDR3 DNA follows: TGTGCCAGCAGGAGGGACAGGGGAGGGAACATTCAGTACTTC. Translated, it gives CASRRDRGGNIQYF.

The chain uses TRBV18 and TRBJ1-1, with 8 bases matching TRBD1. In germline, CDR1 is KGHSH, CDR2 LQKENI. This CDR3 is built from 15 residues. The V gene end was trimmed by 3 bases and the J gene end by 5 bases; junction bases not matched to a gene: 8. The CDR3 loop is CASSPSDRAGTEAFF. CDR3 nucleotide sequence: TGTGCCAGCTCACCCTCGGACAGGGCCGGAACTGAAGCTTTCTTT.

V usage is TRBV5-1 and J usage is TRBJ2-5; D remains ambiguous. In germline, CDR1 is SGHRS, CDR2 YFSETQ. The germline V and J ends were trimmed by 2 bases and 5 bases, with 19 bases remaining between them. The CDR3 is 16 amino acids. CDR3 nucleotides: TGCGCCAGCAGCTTAATTCCGGAATCCACCAGGGAGACCCAGTACTTC. Protein: CASSLIPESTRETQYF.

V is TRBV7-6 and J is TRBJ1-5; D uncertain. The ends were cut back, 5 bases at V and 1 base at J, with 6 bases in the middle. The CDR3 extends over 13 amino acids. The germline gives CDR1 SGHVS, CDR2 FNYEAQ. Here the CDR3 reads CASSQASNQPQHF. The DNA for the CDR3 is TGTGCCAGCAGCCAGGCGAGCAATCAGCCCCAGCATTTT.

CDR3 bases: TGTGCCAGCAGCGTAGGGAGCGGGGGGGCCTACAATGAGCAGTTCTTC. Amino acid sequence: CASSVGSGGAYNEQFF. The chain has TRBV9 and TRBJ2-1; 10 bases line up with TRBD2. From germline, CDR1 is SGDLS and CDR2 YYNGEE. Unmatched junction bases numbered 2, after V lost 0 bases and J lost 2 bases. The CDR3 extends over 16 amino acids. Supplemented by reference TRBV9 and TRBJ2-1, the full variable domain reads DSGVTQTPKHLITATGQRVTLRCSPRSGDLSVYWYQQSLDQGLQFLIQYYNGEERAKGNILERFSAQQFPDLHSELNLSSLELGDSALYFCASSVGSGGAYNEQFFGPGTRLTVL.

The chain employs TRBV7-2 and TRBJ2-5; TRBD2 matches 9 bases. The CDR3 is 14 residues long. With V trimmed by 1 base and J by 5 bases, 2 bases remained unmatched. The germline gives CDR1 SGHTA, CDR2 FQGNSA. The CDR3 protein is CASSLGTSEETQYF. The CDR3 bases are TGTGCCAGCAGCTTAGGGACTAGCGAGGAGACCCAGTACTTC.

This clone was observed once. The chain links TRBV7-6 to TRBJ1-1; TRBD1 might be the D (5 bases). The V end was cut by 1 base, the J end by 4 bases, with 16 bases between. This CDR3 is 16 amino acids long. Germline assignment: CDR1 SGHVS and CDR2 FNYEAQ. In nucleotides, the CDR3 is TGTGCCAGCAGCTTAGGGCCGGGACTTGTGGGCACTGAAGCTTTCTTT. Encoded protein: CASSLGPGLVGTEAFF.